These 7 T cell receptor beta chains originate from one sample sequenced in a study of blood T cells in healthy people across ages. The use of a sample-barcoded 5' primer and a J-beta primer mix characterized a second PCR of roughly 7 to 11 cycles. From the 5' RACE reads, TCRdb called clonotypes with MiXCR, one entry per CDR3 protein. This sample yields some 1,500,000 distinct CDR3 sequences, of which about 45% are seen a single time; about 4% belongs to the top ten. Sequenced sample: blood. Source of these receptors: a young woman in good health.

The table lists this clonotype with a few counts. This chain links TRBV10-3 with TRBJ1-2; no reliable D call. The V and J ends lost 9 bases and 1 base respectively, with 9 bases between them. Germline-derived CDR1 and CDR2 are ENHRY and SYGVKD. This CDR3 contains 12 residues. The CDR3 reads CAILSLNYGYTF. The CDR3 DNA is TGTGCCATACTCTCCCTTAACTATGGCTACACCTTC.

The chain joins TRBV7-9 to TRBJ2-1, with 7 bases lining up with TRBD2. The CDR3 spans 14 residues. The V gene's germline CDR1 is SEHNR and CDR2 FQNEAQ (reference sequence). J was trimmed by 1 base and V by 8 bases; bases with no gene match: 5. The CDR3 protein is CASESGESYNEQFF. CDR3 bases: TGTGCCAGCGAGAGCGGGGAATCCTACAATGAGCAGTTCTTC.

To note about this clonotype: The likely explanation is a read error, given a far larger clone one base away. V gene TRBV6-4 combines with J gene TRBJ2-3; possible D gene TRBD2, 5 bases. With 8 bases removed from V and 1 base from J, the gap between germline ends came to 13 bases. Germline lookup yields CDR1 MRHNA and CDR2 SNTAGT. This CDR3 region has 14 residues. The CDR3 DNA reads TGTGCCAGCGGCCCTCGGGGTGGCACAGATACGCAGTATTTT. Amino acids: CASGPRGGTDTQYF.

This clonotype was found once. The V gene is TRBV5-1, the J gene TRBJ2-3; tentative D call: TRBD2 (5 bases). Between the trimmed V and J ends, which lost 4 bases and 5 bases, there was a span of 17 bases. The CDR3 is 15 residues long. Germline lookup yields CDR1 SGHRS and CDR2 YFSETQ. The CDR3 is CASSDIVGVVDTQYF. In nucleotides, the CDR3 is TGCGCCAGCAGCGATATAGTGGGAGTTGTAGATACGCAGTATTTT.

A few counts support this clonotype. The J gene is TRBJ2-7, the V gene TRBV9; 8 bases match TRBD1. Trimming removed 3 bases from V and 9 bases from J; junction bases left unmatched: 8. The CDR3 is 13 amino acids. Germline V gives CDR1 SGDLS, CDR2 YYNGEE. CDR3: CASSARQGTGQYF. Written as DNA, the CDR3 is TGTGCCAGCAGCGCTAGACAGGGGACAGGGCAGTACTTC.

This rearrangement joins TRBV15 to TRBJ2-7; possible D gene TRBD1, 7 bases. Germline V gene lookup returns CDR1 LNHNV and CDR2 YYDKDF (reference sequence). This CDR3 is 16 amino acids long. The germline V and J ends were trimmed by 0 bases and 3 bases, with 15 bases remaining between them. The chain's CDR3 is CATSRDHRQGGYEQYF. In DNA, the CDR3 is TGTGCCACCAGCAGAGATCATCGACAGGGAGGCTACGAGCAGTACTTC.

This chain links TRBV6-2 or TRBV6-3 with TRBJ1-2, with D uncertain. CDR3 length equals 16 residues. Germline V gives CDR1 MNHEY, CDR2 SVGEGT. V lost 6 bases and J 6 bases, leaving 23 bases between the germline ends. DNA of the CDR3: TGTGCCAGCAGAACACTCGGTCAAGCTCCCGGGCATGGCTACACCTTC. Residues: CASRTLGQAPGHGYTF.